This entry is about one TCR beta chain. Its target is unknown. This entry is derived from a study of T cells in localized non-small cell lung cancer. Germline V lookup: CDR1 LGHNT, CDR2 FRNRAP. CDR3 length: 13 amino acids. V lost 1 base and J 7 bases, leaving 8 bases between the germline ends. The table came from immunoSEQ multiplex PCR; TCRdb's copy has only in-frame clones and leaves some out. Among 4,500 to 5,500 clones listed, under 55% were seen once. General study points: Uninvolved adjacent lung showed higher T cell clonality than tumor. Density of T cells in blood, when higher, went with longer overall survival. When the top 100 tumor clones were examined, a median approximately 62 of them also appeared in the adjacent lung, which was paired and uninvolved. A single tumor region was sequenced, leaving heterogeneity possible.

The chain combines TRBV12-5 with TRBJ1-5, with D uncertain. The source material was lung tumor tissue, sampled before any cancer treatment. This clonotype originated in a man between 40 and 70 years old with stage I lung adenocarcinoma. DNA of the CDR3: TGTGCTAGTGGTTTGGCCCTGGGCCAGCCCCAGCATTTT. This encodes CASGLALGQPQHF.